This T cell receptor beta chain appears in the sequencing data of a study of tumor and adjacent non-tumor tissue in lung cancer. Study-wide results and limits: Top 100 clones took a larger repertoire share in normal lung.

On this clonotype: Its specificity is unknown. A much more abundant neighbour one base away suggests this may be a read error. No conserved phenylalanine or tryptophan ends this CDR3, so it is likely a read error.

No cell sorting was done before RNA was extracted from the tissue. Three rounds of nested PCR, following a modified ARM-PCR protocol, produced the TCRbeta library. TCRdb itself ran the multiplex PCR reads through MiXCR, one entry per CDR3 protein. This table holds approximately 120,000 distinct CDR3 sequences, roughly 75% found once. Germline assignment: CDR1 SGHNT and CDR2 YYREEE (reference sequence). This CDR3 comprises 14 residues. The V segment lost 4 bases and the J segment 3 bases; nucleotides outside the gene matches: 6. The V gene is TRBV5-4, the J gene TRBJ2-5; 7 bases fit TRBD1. The sample was lung tumor tissue. This clonotype was obtained from a woman aged 55-70 years with non-small cell lung cancer. The CDR3 DNA follows: TGTGCCAGCAGCGCCCAACAGGGGAAAGAGACCCAGTACATC. Translating gives CASSAQQGKETQYI.